Detailed here is one T cell receptor (beta chain). The clone's antigen remains unknown. One base away there is no much larger clone; base qualities are not given. Libraries were made using 5' RACE. Reads for this sample came from an Illumina HiSeq 2500. A second PCR of roughly 7 to 11 cycles was performed with a sample-barcoded 5' primer and a J-beta primer mix. A unique molecular identifier was introduced onto each TCR beta cDNA molecule by a template-switch 5' adaptor carrying 12 random nucleotides. At least 2.5 million CDR3-containing paired-end reads were obtained from each sample. The Mint cDNA synthesis kit, primed by a TRBC-specific oligonucleotide, was used to synthesize first-strand cDNA from all RNA. Following uracil-DNA glycosylase treatment, a first 18-cycle PCR with universal primers M1SS and BC2_uni_R was performed on all cDNA. The study's own analysis went as follows. For normalization, 1 million high-quality reads, each with a distinct molecular identifier, were randomly selected from each sample. Instead of being binned into consensus sequences, reads with shared molecular identifiers were discarded. CDR3 identification, clonotype clustering and error correction used MiTCR with a Q25 quality threshold and the strictest error-elimination algorithm. A nonparametric unseen species model using Euler transformation provided a lower-bound estimate of total TCR beta diversity. The raw public data were reprocessed by TCRdb itself: fastp quality trimming at Q25, MiXCR clonotype calling, in-frame beta chains only. Rows with one shared CDR3 protein collapse into an entry with the most common genes and DNA. Here the V and J calls rest on TCRdb's processing, not on the authors' analysis. Within this sample are 1.2 million to 1.5 million distinct CDR3 sequences, with approximately 42% of them counted one time only. Together, the top ten hold roughly 7.7% of the sample.

CDR3 length: 13 amino acids, cysteine to phenylalanine. The read is trimmed to its CDR3 DNA, 39 bases read in frame from base 1. The CDR1 and CDR2 encoded by the germline V gene (reference sequence) are LNHDA and SQIVND. V was cut back by 5 bases and J by 6 bases, leaving a gap of 12 bases between them. The approximately 39 donors, aged about 6 to 100 years, were systemically healthy Caucasian individuals from Russia. Each donor gave around 9.5 milliliters of peripheral blood, collected into EDTA-treated Vacutainer tubes. Ficoll-Paque density-gradient centrifugation was used to isolate PBMCs, with at least 6 million per sample. Trizol reagent was used to extract total RNA from the PBMCs, yielding at least 5.5 micrograms per sample. The percentages of naive CD45RAhigh/CD27high T cells were determined by flow cytometry on a PBMC aliquot from every donor. This record comes from a study of blood T cells in healthy people across ages (dated by TCRdb to between 2014 and 2017). A note on the overall study: Template switching captured roughly one uniquely barcoded TCR beta cDNA molecule per two T cells in model experiments. Age-related changes in TCR beta repertoire diversity were measured in the study by deep sequencing normalized with unique cDNA molecular identifiers. The donors were divided into four age groups: young (average around 16 years), middle-aged (about 40), aged (roughly 60) and long-lived (approximately 74). To avoid experimental bias, donors of different ages were randomly spread across the sequencing lanes. For two donors (one aged 18 to 29 and one aged 80 or older), the study analyzed two additional independent replicas of 1 million unique cDNA reads from the same blood draw. Broader findings and caveats from the paper: Estimates of total diversity based on one million sequenced T cells were regarded as lower bounds and as underestimates. Compared with the aged group, the long-lived group had more naive CD4+ T cells, fewer expanded clones and increased TCR diversity, suggesting age selection. Bulk unsorted PBMC profiling prevented conclusive comparison of naive and antigen-experienced compartments. A strong correlation was found between observed TCR beta diversity and the percentage of naive T cells measured by flow cytometry. Observed TCR beta diversity per million T cells fell roughly linearly with age, and a significant reduction was already apparent by age around 44. Donor CMV infection status was unknown, potentially confounding age-related changes in expanded clonotypes.

The source material was blood. Recombination joined TRBV19 with TRBJ2-3, and possibly TRBD2, on 6 matching bases. The origin of this receptor is a woman aged 18-29 years in good health. The CDR3 reads as follows: CASSGDWGDTQYF. The nucleotide sequence is given as TGTGCCAGTAGTGGGGACTGGGGTGATACGCAGTATTTT.